At least ten counts were recorded for the clone carrying this T cell receptor (beta chain). The antigen is unknown. Its ends do not fully match the called genes, so a read error is possible. The data derive from a study of lung T cells in sarcoidosis with Löfgren's syndrome. Overall study results and limits: Recognition of an unidentified sarcoidosis antigen was only suggested. Löfgren's syndrome patients reportedly showed greatest TRAV12-1 and TRBV2 expansion versus controls.

TCRdb fed the reads into MiXCR, producing one record per CDR3 protein. This sample has thousands of distinct CDR3 sequences, with roughly 21% found just once. CDR1 and CDR2 (germline): DFQATT, SNEGSKA (reference sequence). The CDR3 runs 12 residues. The chain uses TRBV20-1 and TRBJ2-3, with D tentatively TRBD2 (7 bases). The source is a human donor with sarcoidosis (Löfgren's syndrome or another form), or a control subject (not recorded which). The material sequenced was CD4+ T cells from bronchoalveolar lavage fluid. CDR3 region: CSARALAGAPAW. The DNA for the CDR3 is TGCAGTGCTAGAGCCCTCGCGGGGGCCCCCGCTTGG.